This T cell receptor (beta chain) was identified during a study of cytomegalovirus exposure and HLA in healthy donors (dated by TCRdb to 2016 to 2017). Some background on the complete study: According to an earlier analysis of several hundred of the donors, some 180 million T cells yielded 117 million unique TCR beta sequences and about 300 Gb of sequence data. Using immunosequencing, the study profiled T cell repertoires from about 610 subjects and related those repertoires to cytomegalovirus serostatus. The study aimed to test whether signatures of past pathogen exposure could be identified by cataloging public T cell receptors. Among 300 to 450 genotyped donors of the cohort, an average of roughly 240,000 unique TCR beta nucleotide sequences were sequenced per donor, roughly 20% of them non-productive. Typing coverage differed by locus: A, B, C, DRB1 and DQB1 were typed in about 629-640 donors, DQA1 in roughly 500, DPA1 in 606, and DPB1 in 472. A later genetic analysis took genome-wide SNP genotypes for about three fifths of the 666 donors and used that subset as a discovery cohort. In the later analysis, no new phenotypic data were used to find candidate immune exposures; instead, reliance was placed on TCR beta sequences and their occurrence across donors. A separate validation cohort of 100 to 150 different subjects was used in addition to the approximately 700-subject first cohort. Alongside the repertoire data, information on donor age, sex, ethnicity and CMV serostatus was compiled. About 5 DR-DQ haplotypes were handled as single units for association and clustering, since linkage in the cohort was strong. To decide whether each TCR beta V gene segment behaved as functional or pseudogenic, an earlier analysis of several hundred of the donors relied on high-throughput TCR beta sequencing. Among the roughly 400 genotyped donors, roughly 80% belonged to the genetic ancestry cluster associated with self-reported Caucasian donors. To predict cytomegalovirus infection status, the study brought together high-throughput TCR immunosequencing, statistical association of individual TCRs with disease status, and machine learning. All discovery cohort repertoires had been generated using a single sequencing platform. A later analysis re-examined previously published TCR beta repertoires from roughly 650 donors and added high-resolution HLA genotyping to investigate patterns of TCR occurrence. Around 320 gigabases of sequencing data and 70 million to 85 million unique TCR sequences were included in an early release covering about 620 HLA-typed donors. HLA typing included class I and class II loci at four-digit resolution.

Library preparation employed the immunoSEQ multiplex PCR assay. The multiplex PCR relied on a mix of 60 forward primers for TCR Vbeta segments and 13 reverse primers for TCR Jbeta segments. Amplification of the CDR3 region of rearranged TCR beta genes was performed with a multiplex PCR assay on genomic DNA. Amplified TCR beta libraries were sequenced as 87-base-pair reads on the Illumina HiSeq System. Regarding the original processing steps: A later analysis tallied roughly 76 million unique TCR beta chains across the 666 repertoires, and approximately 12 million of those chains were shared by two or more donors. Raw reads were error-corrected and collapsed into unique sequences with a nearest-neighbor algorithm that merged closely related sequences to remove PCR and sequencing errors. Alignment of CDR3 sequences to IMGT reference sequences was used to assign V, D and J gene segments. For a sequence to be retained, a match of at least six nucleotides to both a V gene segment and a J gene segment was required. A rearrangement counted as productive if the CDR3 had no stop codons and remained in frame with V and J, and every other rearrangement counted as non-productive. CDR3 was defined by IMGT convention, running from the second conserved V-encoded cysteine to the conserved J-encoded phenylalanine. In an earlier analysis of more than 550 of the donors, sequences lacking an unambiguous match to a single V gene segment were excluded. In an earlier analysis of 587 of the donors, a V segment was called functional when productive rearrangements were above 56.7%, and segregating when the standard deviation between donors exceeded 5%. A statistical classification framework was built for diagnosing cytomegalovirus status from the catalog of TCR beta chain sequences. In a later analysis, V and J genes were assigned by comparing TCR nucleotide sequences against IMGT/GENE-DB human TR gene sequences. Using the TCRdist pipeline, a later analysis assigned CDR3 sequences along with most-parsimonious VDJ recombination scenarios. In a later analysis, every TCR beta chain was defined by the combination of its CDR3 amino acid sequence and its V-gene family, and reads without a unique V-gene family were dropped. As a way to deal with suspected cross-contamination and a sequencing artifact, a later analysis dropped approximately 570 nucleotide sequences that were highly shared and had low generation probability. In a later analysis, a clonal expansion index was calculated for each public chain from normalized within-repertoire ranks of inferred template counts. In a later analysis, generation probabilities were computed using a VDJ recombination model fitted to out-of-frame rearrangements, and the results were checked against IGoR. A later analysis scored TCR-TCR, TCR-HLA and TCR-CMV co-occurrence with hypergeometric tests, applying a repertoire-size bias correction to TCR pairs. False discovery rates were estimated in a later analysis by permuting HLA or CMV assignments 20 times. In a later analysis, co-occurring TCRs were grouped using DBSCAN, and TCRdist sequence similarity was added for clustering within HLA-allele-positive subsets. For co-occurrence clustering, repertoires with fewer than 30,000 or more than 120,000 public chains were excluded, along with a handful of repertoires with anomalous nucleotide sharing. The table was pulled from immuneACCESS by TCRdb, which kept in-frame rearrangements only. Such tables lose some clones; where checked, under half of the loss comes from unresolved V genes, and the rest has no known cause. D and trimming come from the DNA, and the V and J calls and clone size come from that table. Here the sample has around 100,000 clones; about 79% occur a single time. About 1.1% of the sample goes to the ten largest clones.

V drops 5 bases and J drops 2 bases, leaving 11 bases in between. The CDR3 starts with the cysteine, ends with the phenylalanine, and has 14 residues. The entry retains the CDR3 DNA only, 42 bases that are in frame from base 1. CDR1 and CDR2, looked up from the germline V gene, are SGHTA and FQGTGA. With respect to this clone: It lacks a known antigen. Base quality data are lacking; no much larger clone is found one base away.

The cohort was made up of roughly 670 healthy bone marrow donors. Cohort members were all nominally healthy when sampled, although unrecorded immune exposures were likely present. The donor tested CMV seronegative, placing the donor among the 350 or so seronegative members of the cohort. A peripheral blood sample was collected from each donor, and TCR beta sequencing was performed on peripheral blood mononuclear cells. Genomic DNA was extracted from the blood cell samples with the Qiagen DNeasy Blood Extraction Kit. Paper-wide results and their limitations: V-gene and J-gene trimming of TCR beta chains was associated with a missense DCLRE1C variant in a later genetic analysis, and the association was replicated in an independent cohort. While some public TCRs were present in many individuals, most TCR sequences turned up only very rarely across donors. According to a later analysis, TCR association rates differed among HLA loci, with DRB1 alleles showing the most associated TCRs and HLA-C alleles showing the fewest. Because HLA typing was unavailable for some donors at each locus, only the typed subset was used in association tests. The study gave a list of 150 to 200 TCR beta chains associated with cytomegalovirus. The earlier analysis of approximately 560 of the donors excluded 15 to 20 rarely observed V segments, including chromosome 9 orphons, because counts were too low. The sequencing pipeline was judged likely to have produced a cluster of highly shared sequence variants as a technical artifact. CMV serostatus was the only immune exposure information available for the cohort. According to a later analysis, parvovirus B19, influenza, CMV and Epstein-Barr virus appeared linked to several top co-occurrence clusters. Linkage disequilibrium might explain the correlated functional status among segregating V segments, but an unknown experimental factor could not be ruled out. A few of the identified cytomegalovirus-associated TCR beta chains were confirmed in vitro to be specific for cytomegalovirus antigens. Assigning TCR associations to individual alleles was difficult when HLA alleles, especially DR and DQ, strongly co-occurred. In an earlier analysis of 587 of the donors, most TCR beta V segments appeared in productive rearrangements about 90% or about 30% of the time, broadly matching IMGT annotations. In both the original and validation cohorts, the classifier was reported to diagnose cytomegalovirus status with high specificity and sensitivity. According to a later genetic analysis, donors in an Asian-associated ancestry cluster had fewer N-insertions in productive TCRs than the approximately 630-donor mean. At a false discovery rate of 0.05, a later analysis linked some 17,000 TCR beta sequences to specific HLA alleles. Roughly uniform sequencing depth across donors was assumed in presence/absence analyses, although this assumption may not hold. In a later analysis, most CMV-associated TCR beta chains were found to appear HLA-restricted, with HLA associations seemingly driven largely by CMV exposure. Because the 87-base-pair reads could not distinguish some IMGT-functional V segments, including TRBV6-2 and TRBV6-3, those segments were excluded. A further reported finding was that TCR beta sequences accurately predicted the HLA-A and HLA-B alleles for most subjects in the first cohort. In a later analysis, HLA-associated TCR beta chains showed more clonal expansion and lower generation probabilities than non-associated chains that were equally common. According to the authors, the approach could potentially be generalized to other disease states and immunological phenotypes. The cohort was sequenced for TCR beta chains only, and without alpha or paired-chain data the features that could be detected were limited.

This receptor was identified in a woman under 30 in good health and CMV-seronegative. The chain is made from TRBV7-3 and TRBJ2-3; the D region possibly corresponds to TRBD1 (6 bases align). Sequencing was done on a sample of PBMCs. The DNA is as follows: TGTGCCAGCAGCCCCCAGGGGAACACAGATACGCAGTATTTT. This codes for CASSPQGNTDTQYF.